This TCR beta chain was sequenced during a study of blood T cell repertoires in COVID-19. Overall study: Samples of COVID-19 (acute and convalescent) were obtained from the United States, Italy and Spain. T cells, B-cell-depleted T cells, or PBMCs supplied cDNA or gDNA.

In the study's own analysis: Estimates of nucleated cell counts were drawn from the amplification of reference gene primers. Repertoires were generated with immunoSEQ multiplex PCR, while TCRdb's copy carries only in-frame clones and drops some. That table furnishes V, J and clone size, whereas the DNA furnished D and trimming. The sample consists of approximately 290,000 clones, roughly nine tenths of them appearing once. CDR1 and CDR2 (germline): SGHTA, FQGNSA. Trimming removed 3 bases from V and 2 bases from J, with 11 bases in between. The CDR3 has 14 amino acids. Followed over time, Seattle patients had been enrolled while infection was active.

The sequence derives from a woman in her twenties or thirties with COVID-19, enrolled during active disease. The sequenced sample was peripheral blood. This chain connects TRBV7-2 to TRBJ2-7; no clear D. The CDR3 reads CASSFPGYTYEQYF. CDR3 DNA sequence: TGTGCCAGCAGCTTTCCGGGTTACACCTACGAGCAGTACTTC.